This T cell receptor (beta chain) was documented in a study of T-cell memory formation after mild COVID-19. Study-level results: Cross-reactive memory apparently joined, as some responding clones appeared in pre-infection memory. Mostly located in CM and EM were contracting CD4+ clones, with contracting CD8+ clones located in EMRA. For second-wave clones that peaked at day 37, SARS-CoV-2 specificity went unverified.

The 5'RACE method, run with constant-segment primers, produced TCR alpha and TCR beta cDNA libraries (carrying sample barcodes and UMIs). TCRdb re-called the 5' RACE reads with MiXCR, one entry per CDR3 protein. In the table there are about 470,000 distinct CDR3 sequences, 15% to 20% of which are singletons. The sample holds a few counts of this clonotype. The antigen is undetermined. The sample consisted of PBMCs or a T cell subset sorted from them (not recorded which). The receptor's source is an adult woman who had mild COVID-19 (a few samples of this study predate the infection). Cell type and time point are not known.

The CDR3, as DNA: TGCGCCAGCAGCCAAACTAGCGGAGAGACCCAGTACTTC. Protein product: CASSQTSGETQYF. V is TRBV4-1 and J is TRBJ2-5; 8 bases map to TRBD2. CDR3 length equals 13 residues. Germline V gene data show CDR1 as MGHRA and CDR2 as YSYEKL. V was pared by 2 bases and J by 4 bases, with 0 bases of the junction left unmatched.